These T cell receptor beta chains were read from a single sample in a study of T cell changes during pregnancy in multiple sclerosis. Method: immunoSEQ multiplex PCR; TCRdb's copy keeps in-frame clones and lacks some. The table has some 87,000 clones, approximately 92% seen once. The source was CD4+ T cells from peripheral blood mononuclear cells, collected before pregnancy. The receptors were gathered from a female donor with multiple sclerosis, enrolled in a pregnancy study. Both conserved end residues are part of each CDR3.

TRBJ2-7	TRBV7-9	CASSLVAGTVAYEQYF
TRBJ1-2	TRBV19	CASSMVAGGDYGYTF
TRBJ1-3	TRBV29-1	CSVTGLSGNTIYF
TRBJ1-3	TRBV5-4	CASSLRTSSGNTIYF
TRBJ2-3	TRBV5-1	CASSLAGLGLLTDTQYF
TRBJ2-5	TRBV5-1	CASSLGRQGREAQYF
TRBJ1-5	TRBV7-2	CASSLWTDQPQHF
TRBJ2-6	TRBV27	CASSLSRPGANVLTF
TRBJ2-3	TRBV7-6	CASSPLGLAPTDTQYF
TRBJ2-1	TRBV7-3	CASSFTAGQGKNEQFF
TRBJ1-3	TRBV6-5	CASSPTGHGNTIYF
TRBJ1-4	TRBV7-6	CASSQRPGYEKLFF
TRBJ2-7	TRBV27	CASSLSGVWGSGSPYEQYF
TRBJ2-1	TRBV5-4	CASSPRDSYNEQFF
TRBJ2-7	TRBV30	CAWRRGGQGDYEQYF
TRBJ2-7	TRBV6-1	CASTRREGYEQYF
TRBJ2-7	TRBV5-8	CASSSRTHEQYF
TRBJ1-1	TRBV5-6	CASSLTGGRYTEAFF
TRBJ1-2	TRBV6-1	CASSERGTGGVYGYTF
TRBJ2-7	TRBV6-5	CASSYFGLAGQYEQYF
TRBJ1-4	TRBV5-4	CASSLQSEKLFF
TRBJ2-4	TRBV7-9	CASSLGQGAAKNIQYF
TRBJ1-2	TRBV28	CASSPGQGRSYTF
TRBJ2-2	TRBV28	CASSPSDRYTGELFF